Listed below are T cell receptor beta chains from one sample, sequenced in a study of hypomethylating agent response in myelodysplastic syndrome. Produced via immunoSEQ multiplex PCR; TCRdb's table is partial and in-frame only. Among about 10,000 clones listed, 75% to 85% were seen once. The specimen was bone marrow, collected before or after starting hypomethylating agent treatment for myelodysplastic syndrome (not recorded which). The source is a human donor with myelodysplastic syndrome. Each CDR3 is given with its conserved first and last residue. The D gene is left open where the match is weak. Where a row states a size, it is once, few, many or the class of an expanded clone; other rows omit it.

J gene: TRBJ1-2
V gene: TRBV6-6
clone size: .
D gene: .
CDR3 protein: CASSLTEITYGYTF
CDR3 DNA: TGTGCCAGCAGCCTGACAGAGATAACCTATGGCTACACCTTC

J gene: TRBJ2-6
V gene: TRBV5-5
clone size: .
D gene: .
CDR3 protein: CASSLVPGLGSGANVLTF
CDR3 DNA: TGTGCCAGCAGCTTGGTTCCGGGGCTTGGCTCTGGGGCCAACGTCCTGACTTTC

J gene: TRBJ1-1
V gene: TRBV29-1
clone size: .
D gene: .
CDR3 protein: CSVTDRKDTEAFF
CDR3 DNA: TGCAGCGTAACCGACAGGAAAGACACTGAAGCTTTCTTT

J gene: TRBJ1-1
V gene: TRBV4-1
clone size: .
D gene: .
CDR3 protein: CASSQERESKMNTEAFF
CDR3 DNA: TGCGCCAGCAGCCAAGAAAGGGAAAGTAAGATGAACACTGAAGCTTTCTTT

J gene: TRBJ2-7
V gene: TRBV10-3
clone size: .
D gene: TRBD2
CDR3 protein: CAISAASGGSYEQYF
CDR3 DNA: TGTGCCATCAGTGCAGCCAGCGGGGGATCCTACGAGCAGTACTTC

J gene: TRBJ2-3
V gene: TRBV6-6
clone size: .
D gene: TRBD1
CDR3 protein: CASRWDRGTDTQYF
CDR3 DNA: TGTGCCAGCAGGTGGGACAGGGGCACAGATACGCAGTATTTT

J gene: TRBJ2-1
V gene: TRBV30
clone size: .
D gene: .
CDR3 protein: CALNPDSPLGEQFF
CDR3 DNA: TGTGCCTTGAATCCCGACTCCCCACTCGGTGAGCAGTTCTTC

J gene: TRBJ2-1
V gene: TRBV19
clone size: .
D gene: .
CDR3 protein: CASSISMGLPVSYNEQFF
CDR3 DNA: TGTGCCAGTAGTATATCAATGGGACTCCCTGTAAGTTACAATGAGCAGTTCTTC

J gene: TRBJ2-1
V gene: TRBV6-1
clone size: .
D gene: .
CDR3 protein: CASSEAGPTNNEQFF
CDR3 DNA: TGTGCCAGCAGTGAAGCGGGACCCACGAACAATGAGCAGTTCTTC

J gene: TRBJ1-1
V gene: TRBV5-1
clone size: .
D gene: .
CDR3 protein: CASSSEASLSEAFF
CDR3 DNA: TGCGCCAGCAGCTCGGAGGCCTCGCTTTCTGAAGCTTTCTTT

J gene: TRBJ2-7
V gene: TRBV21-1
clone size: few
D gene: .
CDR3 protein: CASSPLPGTGEYEQYF
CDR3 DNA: TGTGCCAGCAGCCCCCTGCCCGGGACAGGGGAGTACGAGCAGTACTTC

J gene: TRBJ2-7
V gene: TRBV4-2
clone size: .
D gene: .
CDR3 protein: CASSQESGEPNYEQYF
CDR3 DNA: TGTGCCAGCAGCCAAGAATCTGGGGAGCCTAACTACGAGCAGTACTTC

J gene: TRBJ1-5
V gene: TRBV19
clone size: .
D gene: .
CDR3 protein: CASSQGDSNQPQHF
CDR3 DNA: TGTGCCAGTAGTCAGGGCGATAGCAATCAGCCCCAGCATTTT

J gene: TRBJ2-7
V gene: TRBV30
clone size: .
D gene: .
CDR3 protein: CAWSGPRLQGPHEQYF
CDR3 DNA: TGTGCCTGGAGTGGCCCCCGTCTCCAGGGGCCTCACGAGCAGTACTTC

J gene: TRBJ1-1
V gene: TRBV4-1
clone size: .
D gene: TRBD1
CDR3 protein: CASSQGQGSLGYTEAFF
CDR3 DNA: TGCGCCAGCAGCCAAGGACAGGGGAGCTTGGGATACACTGAAGCTTTCTTT

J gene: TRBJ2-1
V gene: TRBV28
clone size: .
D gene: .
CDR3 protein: CASSPVWGLSTGEQFF
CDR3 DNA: TGTGCCAGCAGTCCGGTCTGGGGGCTTAGCACCGGTGAGCAGTTCTTC

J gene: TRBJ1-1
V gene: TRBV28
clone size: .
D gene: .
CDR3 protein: CASSFAWGAEAFF
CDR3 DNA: TGTGCCAGCAGTTTCGCATGGGGGGCTGAAGCTTTCTTT

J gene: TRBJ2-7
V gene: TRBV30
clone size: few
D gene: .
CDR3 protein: CAWRGGYEQYF
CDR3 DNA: TGTGCCTGGAGGGGCGGATACGAGCAGTACTTC

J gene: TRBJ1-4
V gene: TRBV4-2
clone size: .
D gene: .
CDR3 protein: CASSQGRTLSSGGEKLFF
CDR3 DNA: TGTGCCAGCAGCCAAGGGAGGACACTCTCTAGTGGGGGTGAAAAACTGTTTTTT

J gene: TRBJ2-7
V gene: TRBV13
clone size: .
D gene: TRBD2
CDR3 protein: CASSFSAGGKVVDEQYF
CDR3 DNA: TGTGCCAGCAGCTTCTCAGCGGGAGGAAAAGTGGTGGACGAGCAGTACTTC

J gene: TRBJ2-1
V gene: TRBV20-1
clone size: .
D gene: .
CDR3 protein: CSDELYNEQFF
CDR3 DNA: TGCAGTGATGAGTTATACAATGAGCAGTTCTTC

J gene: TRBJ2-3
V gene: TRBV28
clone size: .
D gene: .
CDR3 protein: CASSPGDTQYF
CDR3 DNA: TGTGCCAGCAGCCCTGGGGATACGCAGTATTTT

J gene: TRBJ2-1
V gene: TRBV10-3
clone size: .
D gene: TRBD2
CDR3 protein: CAISESAWERGNNEQFF
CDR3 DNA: TGTGCCATCAGTGAGTCGGCCTGGGAGCGGGGGAACAATGAGCAGTTCTTC

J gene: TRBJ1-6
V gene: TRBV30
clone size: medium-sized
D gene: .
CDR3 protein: CAWSVLWGINSPLHF
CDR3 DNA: TGTGCCTGGAGTGTATTATGGGGGATTAATTCACCCCTCCACTTT

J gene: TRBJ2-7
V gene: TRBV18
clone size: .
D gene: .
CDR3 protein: CASSLAQGEQYF
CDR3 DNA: TGTGCCAGCTCACTCGCTCAGGGAGAGCAGTACTTC